The 12 T cell receptor beta chains given below trace back to one sample, sequenced in a study of cytomegalovirus exposure and HLA in healthy donors. 60 Vbeta and 13 Jbeta primers were used in PCR. Here immunoSEQ multiplex PCR was the method, and the copy in TCRdb shows in-frame clones only, minus some. The sample includes more than 90,000 clones, over 60% of them seen just once. Sequences were obtained from PBMCs. These receptors all come from a human donor in good health.

The genes are TRBV6-1 and TRBJ2-3; D is undetermined. This CDR3 has 15 amino acids. CDR1 and CDR2 (germline): MNHNS, SASEGT. V lost 8 bases and J 3 bases, leaving 18 bases between the germline ends. CDR3 sequence: CASHALGVRTDTQYF. CDR3 coding DNA: TGTGCCAGCCATGCCCTAGGAGTCCGAACAGATACGCAGTATTTT.

The chain is built from TRBV15 and TRBJ1-1, with D perhaps TRBD1 (5 bases). Germline lookup yields CDR1 LNHNV and CDR2 YYDKDF (reference sequence). The V and J ends lost 2 bases and 7 bases respectively, with 14 bases between them. The CDR3 runs to 14 residues. For the CDR3, the DNA is TGTGCCACCAGCAGAACCCGGGGGATGAATGAAGCTTTCTTT. Encoded protein: CATSRTRGMNEAFF.

The chain couples TRBV6-5 to TRBJ1-2; D perhaps matches TRBD1 (6 bases). V lost 4 bases to trimming and J lost 2 bases, with 8 bases between them. In germline, CDR1 is MNHEY, CDR2 SVGAGI. This CDR3 contains 13 residues. CDR3 DNA sequence: TGTGCCAGCAGTTCACAGGGAAACTATGGCTACACCTTC. Translating it yields CASSSQGNYGYTF.

The chain has TRBV7-9 and TRBJ2-7; 7 nucleotides align to TRBD2. With 5 bases clipped from V and 4 bases from J, the junction kept 5 bases outside the gene matches. This CDR3 is 13 amino acids long. CDR1 and CDR2 from the germline V gene are SEHNR and FQNEAQ (reference sequence). CDR3 sequence: CASSLGGVYEQYF. CDR3 DNA: TGTGCCAGCAGCCTTGGGGGGGTATACGAGCAGTACTTC. The whole variable domain, remainder taken from reference TRBV7-9 and TRBJ2-7, is DTGVSQNPRHKITKRGQNVTFRCDPISEHNRLYWYRQTLGQGPEFLTYFQNEAQLEKSRLLSDRFSAERPKGSFSTLEIQRTEQGDSAMYLCASSLGGVYEQYFGPGTRLTVT.

The rearrangement uses TRBV7-9 and TRBJ1-4; the match to TRBD1 covers 7 bases. J lost 6 bases, V lost 2 bases, and 6 bases had no gene match. The CDR3 runs to 15 residues. In germline, CDR1 is SEHNR, CDR2 FQNEAQ (reference sequence). For the CDR3, the DNA is TGTGCCAGCAGCTTAATTGGACAGGACTATGAAAAACTGTTTTTT. The encoded protein is CASSLIGQDYEKLFF.

This clone was observed a handful of times. The chain is built from TRBV6-6 and TRBJ2-2, with 7 positions matching TRBD2. The CDR3 totals 13 residues. The junction had 3 bases not matched to a gene; V was cut back by 7 bases and J by 4 bases. CDR1 and CDR2 (germline): MNHNY, SVGAGI (reference sequence). CDR3 bases: TGTGCCAGCACAAGCGGGGCCACCGGGGAGCTGTTTTTT. Translated, it gives CASTSGATGELFF.

This chain connects TRBV5-5 to TRBJ1-2; D is unclear. The V end was cut by 3 bases, the J end by 8 bases, with 17 bases between. The germline V gene encodes CDR1 SGHKS and CDR2 YYEKEE (reference sequence). The CDR3 runs 14 residues. The chain's CDR3 is CASSSAGSKRGYTF. The DNA of the CDR3 is TGTGCCAGCAGCTCTGCCGGGAGTAAAAGGGGCTACACCTTC.

This clone has more than one count but fewer than ten. This chain joins TRBV28 and TRBJ1-1; D possibly corresponds to TRBD1 (5 bases). The CDR3 is 13 amino acids. V lost 5 bases, J lost 1 base, and 8 bases lay in between. The germline gives CDR1 MDHEN, CDR2 SYDVKM. CDR3 in amino acids: CASSGAQNTEAFF. The DNA of the CDR3 is TGTGCCAGCAGTGGGGCCCAGAACACTGAAGCTTTCTTT.

This clone was counted a single time. CDR3 nucleotides: TGTGCCAGTAGTTGGGACAGACGGGTGACTGAAGCTTTCTTT. It encodes CASSWDRRVTEAFF. The gene calls are TRBV19 and TRBJ1-1; 7 bases agree with TRBD1. The CDR3 runs 14 residues. Trimming removed 5 bases from V and 5 bases from J; junction bases left unmatched: 8. The V gene's germline CDR1 is LNHDA and CDR2 SQIVND (reference sequence).

The V and J genes are TRBV7-9 and TRBJ1-2, with 8 bases identical to TRBD1. V was clipped by 5 bases and J by 8 bases; unmatched bases: 7. The CDR3 sequence is 13 residues long. Germline V gene lookup returns CDR1 SEHNR and CDR2 FQNEAQ (reference sequence). CDR3 region: CASSQDRAGGYTF. In nucleotides, the CDR3 is TGTGCCAGCAGCCAGGACAGGGCTGGAGGCTACACCTTC.

J is TRBJ1-6 and V is TRBV6-5, with 7 positions matching TRBD1. The J segment lost 7 bases and the V segment lost 5 bases, leaving 5 bases of the junction unmatched. There are 14 residues in the CDR3. Germline CDR1 MNHEY, CDR2 SVGAGI. The CDR3 sequence: CASSEGTENSPLHF. As DNA, the CDR3 is TGTGCCAGCAGTGAAGGGACAGAGAATTCACCCCTCCACTTT.

The genes are TRBV27 and TRBJ2-5; a weak D match, TRBD1 (6 bases). V shed 4 bases and J shed 5 bases, with 17 bases lying between them. This CDR3 is built from 15 residues. Germline assignment: CDR1 MNHEY and CDR2 SMNVEV (reference sequence). CDR3 sequence reads: CASSSLSTGRETQYF. The CDR3 coding sequence is TGTGCCAGCAGTTCGCTCTCGACAGGAAGGGAGACCCAGTACTTC.